This note documents a single T cell receptor (beta chain) sequence. TCRdb independently ran MiXCR on the 5' RACE reads; one entry per CDR3 protein. The top ten clones hold 15% of a sample with hundreds of thousands of distinct CDR3 sequences, around 12% of them seen once. This entry is derived from a study of T cells after yellow fever vaccination. At the level of the study: Each low-cell-number fraction was prepared by means of SMART-Seq v4 Ultra Low Input.

V lost 3 bases and J 9 bases, leaving 15 bases between the germline ends. CDR3 size: 13 residues. Germline V gene lookup returns CDR1 SQVTM and CDR2 ANQGSEA. Material: PBMCs, obtained on the day of the yellow fever booster vaccination. The receptor was isolated from a man aged 30 to 39 who received the YFV17D yellow fever vaccine. This chain uses TRBV29-1 with TRBJ1-5, with D possibly matching TRBD1 (5 bases). The CDR3 reads CSVDLGPGRPQHF. CDR3 DNA: TGCAGCGTTGATCTGGGGCCTGGGCGGCCCCAGCATTTT. Using reference TRBV29-1 and TRBJ1-5 for the parts outside the CDR3, the full variable domain is SAVISQKPSRDICQRGTSLTIQCQVDSQVTMMFWYRQQPGQSLTLIATANQGSEATYESGFVIDKFPISRPNLTFSTLTVSNMSPEDSSIYLCSVDLGPGRPQHFGDGTRLSIL.